This T cell receptor beta chain comes out of a study of CD8 T cells in ankylosing spondylitis. Using quantitative 5'-RACE with molecular barcodes, the authors made TCR beta libraries. TCRdb itself ran the 5' RACE reads through MiXCR, one entry per CDR3 protein. The sample shows approximately 110,000 distinct CDR3 sequences, less than 25% of them seen only once. Points on this clonotype: Its target is not known. A junction boundary mismatches the germline segment, possibly from a read error.

CDR1 is LGHDT and CDR2 is YNNKEL in the germline V gene (reference sequence). There are 12 residues in the CDR3. Study results and caveats: The authors found the disease-linked clones to be CD8+ and relatively rare in peripheral blood. Significantly higher representation of disease-linked clones was reported for matched ankylosing spondylitis synovial fluid. There was a TCR beta motif, made of fewer than 10 highly homologous variants, that appeared characteristic of ankylosing spondylitis blood.

V and J are TRBV3-1 and TRBJ1-5; D call uncertain. The specimen was synovial fluid, either unsorted or a sorted T cell fraction (not recorded which). The sequence was collected from a male donor with ankylosing spondylitis. The CDR3 bases are TGTGCCAGCAGCAAAGAGGGTCAGCCCCAGCATTTT. Amino acid sequence: CASSKEGQPQHF. Full variable domain (missing parts from reference TRBV3-1 and TRBJ1-5): DTAVSQTPKYLVTQMGNDKSIKCEQNLGHDTMYWYKQDSKKFLKIMFSYNNKELIINETVPNRFSPKSPDKAHLNLHINSLELGDSAVYFCASSKEGQPQHFGDGTRLSIL.